This T cell receptor (beta chain) is from a study of control samples from healthy donors and cancer patients. Libraries were prepared by immunoSEQ multiplex PCR; TCRdb keeps only in-frame clonotypes and omits some of them. The sample holds roughly 120,000 clones, approximately 93% seen once. V lost 9 bases, J lost 10 bases, and 15 bases lay in between. Germline V gene data show CDR1 as KGHDR and CDR2 as SFDVKD. The CDR3 loop spans 12 amino acids. The clonotype was recovered from a woman aged 18 to 35 in good health. The specimen sequenced was blood. The chain joins TRBV24-1 to TRBJ2-1; D possibly uses TRBD1 or TRBD2 (5 bases each). CDR3 bases: TGTGCCACCGGGGGTCCTGCGTACGAGCAGTTCTTC. It encodes CATGGPAYEQFF.